This entry features one T cell receptor beta chain sequence. Its antigen is undetermined. Sequencing of DNA taken from cultured CD4+ T cells relied on the Oncomine TCR Beta short-read assay. Scientists extracted genomic DNA from CD4+ T cells grown in culture. A single record per CDR3 protein comes from TCRdb applying MiXCR to the PCR reads. Of some 10,000 distinct CDR3 sequences in the sample, more than 65% were seen once. This record comes from a study of vaccination and CD4 T cells after COVID-19. Study summary: Blood was drawn a median around 74 days post second dose, range 14 to 241. Overlapping spike peptides from SARS-CoV-2, HCoV-NL63, HCoV-OC43 and HCoV-229E served to stimulate the cells.

Documented treatment: roughly 10-day PBMC culture with coronavirus spike peptide pools or control peptides (ViraFEST assay). CD4+ T cells were isolated by negative selection after around 11 days of culture. The V gene's germline CDR1 is MNHEY and CDR2 SMNVEV (reference sequence). The CDR3 sequence is 15 residues long. The germline V and J ends were trimmed by 10 bases and 0 bases, with 16 bases remaining between them. The sample taken for sequencing was CD4+ T cells from blood, cultured in vitro. This sequence joins TRBV27 and TRBJ1-5, with D perhaps TRBD1 (5 bases). This sequence was found in a human donor who had recovered from COVID-19. The CDR3 DNA follows: TGTGCCACAAAGGGGAGGATAGATAGCAATCAGCCCCAGCATTTT. It encodes CATKGRIDSNQPQHF.